This record concerns one TCR beta chain sequence. The antigen is unknown. Vbeta (60) and Jbeta (13) primers were used in the PCR. Measured with immunoSEQ multiplex PCR; TCRdb has only the in-frame clones, and not every one. This sample has 110,000 to 150,000 clones; approximately 83% occur once, and the top ten carry around 2%. The sample comes from a study of cytomegalovirus exposure and HLA in healthy donors. Whole-study results and caveats: An analysis done earlier found most TCR beta V segments productive about 90% or about 30% of the time. Per a later analysis, 15,000 to 20,000 TCR beta sequences showed association with HLA alleles at 0.05 false discovery rate. In vitro data verified a few CMV-associated chains as specific for CMV antigens.

The ends lost 2 bases at V and 4 bases at J; junction bases unmatched: 3. Germline loops: CDR1 GTSNPN, CDR2 SVGIG (reference sequence). The CDR3 runs to 14 residues. The sample consisted of PBMCs. The TCR originated in a woman aged 40-49 years in good health and CMV-seronegative. This chain uses TRBV30 with TRBJ1-3; 9 nucleotides line up with TRBD1. CDR3 coding DNA: TGTGCCTGGAGTTACAGGGGGCACGGAAACACCATATATTTT. Translation gives CAWSYRGHGNTIYF.